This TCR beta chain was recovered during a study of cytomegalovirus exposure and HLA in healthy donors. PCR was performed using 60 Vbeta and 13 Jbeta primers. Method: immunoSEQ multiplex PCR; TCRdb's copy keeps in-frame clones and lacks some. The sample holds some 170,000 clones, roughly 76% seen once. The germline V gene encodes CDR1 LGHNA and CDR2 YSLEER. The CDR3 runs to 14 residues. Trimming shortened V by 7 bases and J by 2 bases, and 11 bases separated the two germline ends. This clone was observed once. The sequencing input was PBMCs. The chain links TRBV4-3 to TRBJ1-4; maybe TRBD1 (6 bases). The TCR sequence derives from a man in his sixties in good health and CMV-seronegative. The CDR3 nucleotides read TGCGCCAGCAAACAGGGTCTGACTAATGAAAAACTGTTTTTT. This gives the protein CASKQGLTNEKLFF.